Here is one T cell receptor beta chain with its context. Assay used: immunoSEQ multiplex PCR; TCRdb lists only in-frame clones, some missing. Counted here are more than 60,000 clones, over 75% occurring once; the ten biggest clones make up roughly an eighth. CDR1 is SGHAT and CDR2 is FQNNGV in the germline V gene. The CDR3 extends over 15 amino acids. V shed 8 bases and J shed 0 bases, with 15 bases lying between them. The data originate from a study of OX40 agonist ivuxolimab in advanced cancers. This chain uses TRBV11-2 with TRBJ2-3; D ambiguous. The receptor comes from an adult with an advanced solid tumor such as melanoma, head and neck, liver or kidney cancer. Sequencing was performed on CD4+ or CD8+ T cells sorted from blood, taken in a trial of the OX40 agonist ivuxolimab. The CDR3 loop is CASAHGSTSTDTQYF. The CDR3 coding sequence is TGTGCCAGCGCACATGGGTCTACTAGCACAGATACGCAGTATTTT.